This T cell receptor (beta chain) was captured by sequencing in a study of blood T cell repertoires in COVID-19. At the level of the study: COVID-19 samples from acute and convalescent phases originated in the United States, Italy and Spain. PBMCs, B-cell-depleted T cells, or T cells were the source of the cDNA or gDNA that made up the material.

Losses at the gene ends were 5 bases for V and 3 bases for J; bases not matched to a gene: 5. In germline, CDR1 is MNHEY, CDR2 SMNVEV (reference sequence). The CDR3 runs 14 residues. Authors' methods: How many nucleated cells were present was estimated from reference gene primer amplification. Sequenced by immunoSEQ multiplex PCR; TCRdb stores in-frame clones only, minus some. Clone size and the V and J calls come from that table; the DNA yielded D and trimming. The table lists about 230,000 clones, approximately 87% of them singletons, with around 2.5% in the top ten. The sequenced sample was peripheral blood. The rearrangement links TRBV27 to TRBJ2-7, with 9 bases fitting TRBD1. This TCR came from a woman in her 70s with active or convalescent COVID-19. CDR3 sequence: CASSIQGAIYEQYF. The CDR3 region has the DNA TGTGCCAGCAGTATACAGGGGGCGATCTACGAGCAGTACTTC.